Below are 21 T cell receptor beta chains sequenced from a single sample in a study of blood T cell repertoires in COVID-19. Profiling relied on immunoSEQ multiplex PCR, and the TCRdb table lists in-frame clones only, not all of them. This table has a few hundred thousand clones, roughly nine tenths appearing once. The source material was PBMCs or T cells enriched from blood (not recorded which). The receptor source for this set is a woman aged 25 to 45 who had recovered from COVID-19.

The V call is TRBV7-9, the J call TRBJ2-7; perhaps TRBD1 as D (6 bases). The CDR3 has 16 amino acids. CDR1 is SEHNR, CDR2 FQNEAQ, per germline (reference sequence). With 4 bases removed from V and 3 bases from J, the gap between germline ends came to 19 bases. CDR3 nucleotides: TGTGCCAGCAGCTCTCAGGACAGCTTACTTTTCTACGAGCAGTACTTC. This translates into CASSSQDSLLFYEQYF.

The genes are TRBV19 and TRBJ1-6, with D possibly TRBD1 on 5 matching bases. Germline-derived CDR1 and CDR2 are LNHDA and SQIVND (reference sequence). The CDR3 has 13 amino acids. V was pared by 7 bases and J by 14 bases, with 18 bases between. CDR3 loop: CASTEVGGMSLHF. CDR3 nucleotides: TGTGCCAGTACCGAGGTCGGGGGGATGTCCCTCCACTTT. Drawing the rest from reference TRBV19 and TRBJ1-6, the complete variable domain is DGGITQSPKYLFRKEGQNVTLSCEQNLNHDAMYWYRQDPGQGLRLIYYSQIVNDFQKGDIAEGYSVSREKKESFPLTVTSAQKNPTAFYLCASTEVGGMSLHFGNGTRLTVT.

The chain is built from TRBV7-9 and TRBJ1-2; 7 bases are a match to TRBD1. The CDR3 runs to 16 residues. CDR1 is SEHNR and CDR2 is FQNEAQ in the germline V gene (reference sequence). V was clipped by 4 bases and J by 6 bases; unmatched bases: 14. The CDR3 DNA reads as TGTGCCAGCAGCTCCGGGACAGTTACACTGGGAGATGGCTACACCTTC. Its translation is CASSSGTVTLGDGYTF. Together with reference TRBV7-9 and TRBJ1-2, the CDR3 gives the full variable domain: DTGVSQNPRHKITKRGQNVTFRCDPISEHNRLYWYRQTLGQGPEFLTYFQNEAQLEKSRLLSDRFSAERPKGSFSTLEIQRTEQGDSAMYLCASSSGTVTLGDGYTFGSGTRLTVV.

The genes are TRBV7-9 and TRBJ2-7, with 7 bases identical to TRBD1. This CDR3 is 16 amino acids long. V trimming: 1 base; J trimming: 1 base; junction bases outside the gene matches: 7. Germline values: CDR1 SEHNR, CDR2 FQNEAQ (reference sequence). The CDR3 DNA is TGTGCCAGCAGCTTAGTTCCGGGACAGTCATCCTACGAGCAGTACTTC. Translated, it gives CASSLVPGQSSYEQYF.

About this clone itself: Other DNA sequences in this specimen translate into the identical CDR3. CDR3 nucleotide sequence: TGTGCCAGCTCACCCGGGACAGAGAACACCGGGGAGCTGTTTTTT. It yields the protein CASSPGTENTGELFF. The V and J genes are TRBV18 and TRBJ2-2; 7 bases align to TRBD1. In germline, CDR1 is KGHSH, CDR2 LQKENI. This CDR3 has 15 residues. Losses at the gene ends were 3 bases for V and 1 base for J; bases not matched to a gene: 2.

In this sample, this clone turned up once. This chain links TRBV19 with TRBJ2-7, with TRBD2 matching over 8 bases. With V trimmed by 6 bases and J by 6 bases, 4 bases remained unmatched. Per the germline V gene, CDR1 is LNHDA and CDR2 is SQIVND (reference sequence). This CDR3 is 12 amino acids long. The CDR3 loop reads CASSPGGGEQYF. The CDR3 region has the DNA TGTGCCAGTAGCCCCGGGGGGGGCGAGCAGTACTTC.

This chain links TRBV28 with TRBJ2-7; the match to TRBD1 covers 9 bases. The ends lost 8 bases at V and 3 bases at J; junction bases unmatched: 5. Germline V gene lookup returns CDR1 MDHEN and CDR2 SYDVKM. The CDR3 has 13 amino acids. The CDR3 protein is CASGVGQGYEQYF. DNA of the CDR3: TGTGCCAGCGGTGTGGGACAGGGCTACGAGCAGTACTTC.

This chain uses TRBV19 with TRBJ1-2; 8 bases fit TRBD1. The CDR3 spans 14 residues. Unmatched junction bases numbered 12, after V lost 7 bases and J lost 8 bases. Germline assignment: CDR1 LNHDA and CDR2 SQIVND (reference sequence). The CDR3 region is CASTRGAGGVGYTF. The DNA of the CDR3 is TGTGCCAGTACCAGAGGGGCAGGGGGCGTCGGCTACACCTTC. The whole variable domain, filled in from reference TRBV19 and TRBJ1-2, reads DGGITQSPKYLFRKEGQNVTLSCEQNLNHDAMYWYRQDPGQGLRLIYYSQIVNDFQKGDIAEGYSVSREKKESFPLTVTSAQKNPTAFYLCASTRGAGGVGYTFGSGTRLTVV.

The rearrangement joins TRBV7-9 to TRBJ2-7; the match to TRBD1 covers 9 bases. The germline gives CDR1 SEHNR, CDR2 FQNEAQ (reference sequence). V gave up 4 bases and J gave up 5 bases; unmatched junction bases: 12. The CDR3 contains 16 residues. CDR3 loop: CASSSPRGGQGHEQYF. Here the CDR3 DNA reads TGTGCCAGCAGCTCTCCCCGAGGGGGACAGGGCCACGAGCAGTACTTC.

J is TRBJ1-3 and V is TRBV28, with D tentatively TRBD1 (5 bases). V lost 5 bases to trimming and J lost 0 bases, with 11 bases between them. Germline-derived CDR1 and CDR2 are MDHEN and SYDVKM. The CDR3 consists of 15 residues. The CDR3 sequence: CASSQGPLSGNTIYF. The CDR3 DNA is TGTGCCAGCAGTCAGGGTCCACTCTCTGGAAACACCATATATTTT.

The V call is TRBV11-2, the J call TRBJ2-7; tentatively, D is TRBD2 (6 bases). This CDR3 region has 13 residues. Germline CDR1 SGHAT, CDR2 FQNNGV. The germline V and J ends were trimmed by 7 bases and 6 bases, with 16 bases remaining between them. DNA of the CDR3: TGTGCCAGCACCCCGACGGTGGAGGGCGAGCAGTACTTC. Protein product: CASTPTVEGEQYF.

This clone was detected a few times. The genes are TRBV25-1 and TRBJ1-2; a weak D match, TRBD1 (5 bases). The ends were cut back, 6 bases at V and 4 bases at J, with 15 bases in the middle. Germline V gene data show CDR1 as MGHDK and CDR2 as SYGVNS. This CDR3 region has 14 residues. DNA for the CDR3: TGTGCCAGCAGCGCTCGGCCTGACAGCTATGGCTACACCTTC. It is translated as CASSARPDSYGYTF.

V usage is TRBV4-3 and J usage is TRBJ1-1, with no clear D. Per the germline V gene, CDR1 is LGHNA and CDR2 is YSLEER. The V and J ends lost 0 bases and 5 bases respectively, with 10 bases between them. The CDR3 is 14 residues long. The CDR3 region is CASSQEAGMTEAFF. CDR3 nucleotide sequence: TGCGCCAGCAGCCAAGAAGCGGGAATGACTGAAGCTTTCTTT.

The chain has TRBV5-1 and TRBJ2-1; 16 bases agree with TRBD2. CDR3 length: 21 amino acids. Losses at the gene ends were 0 bases for V and 0 bases for J; bases not matched to a gene: 9. From germline, CDR1 is SGHRS and CDR2 YFSETQ. CDR3 residues: CASSLGPGLAGGLSSYNEQFF. The CDR3 bases are TGCGCCAGCAGCTTGGGACCGGGACTAGCGGGAGGGTTGAGCTCCTACAATGAGCAGTTCTTC.

V usage is TRBV29-1 and J usage is TRBJ2-5; 13 bases fit TRBD2. The J call may not be correct, given that the DNA end is closer to TRBJ2-7. Germline V gene data show CDR1 as SQVTM and CDR2 as ANQGSEA. The CDR3 runs to 15 residues. In DNA form, the CDR3 reads TGCAGCGTTGGGGGACTAGCGGGGACCTCCTACGAGCAGTACTTC. It specifies CSVGGLAGTSYEQYF.

The chain recombines TRBV10-3 with TRBJ1-1; D might be TRBD1 (6 bases). Germline-derived CDR1 and CDR2 are ENHRY and SYGVKD. V shed 10 bases and J shed 0 bases, with 12 bases lying between them. The CDR3 has 13 residues. Here the CDR3 reads CATYGQLNTEAFF. CDR3 sequence (DNA): TGTGCCACTTATGGACAGCTGAACACTGAAGCTTTCTTT.

This rearrangement joins TRBV29-1 to TRBJ1-1, with D possibly TRBD1 on 6 matching bases. Germline V lookup: CDR1 SQVTM, CDR2 ANQGSEA. Trimming took off 8 bases at V and 7 bases at J, with 17 bases between the two ends. The CDR3 consists of 12 residues. The CDR3 region is CSTYTGTSEAFF. Written as DNA, the CDR3 is TGCAGCACCTATACCGGGACAAGTGAAGCTTTCTTT.

This clone was recorded only once. The chain employs TRBV30 and TRBJ1-5; tentatively, D is TRBD1 (6 bases). Germline CDR1 GTSNPN, CDR2 SVGIG (reference sequence). The CDR3 is made up of 14 amino acids. Between the trimmed V and J ends, which lost 2 bases and 4 bases, there was a span of 12 bases. The CDR3 nucleotides are TGTGCCTGGAGTACCGGGACACCGAATCAGCCCCAGCATTTT. Encoded protein: CAWSTGTPNQPQHF. Supplemented by reference TRBV30 and TRBJ1-5, the full variable domain reads SQTIHQWPATLVQPVGSPLSLECTVEGTSNPNLYWYRQAAGRGLQLLFYSVGIGQISSEVPQNLSASRPQDRQFILSSKKLLLSDSGFYLCAWSTGTPNQPQHFGDGTRLSIL.

The rearrangement uses TRBV28 and TRBJ1-1; D is possibly TRBD1 (6 bases). Trimming took off 4 bases at V and 4 bases at J, with 13 bases between the two ends. The CDR3 has 14 amino acids. Per the germline V gene, CDR1 is MDHEN and CDR2 is SYDVKM. The CDR3 protein is CASSSWGGATEAFF. As DNA, the CDR3 is TGTGCCAGCAGTTCCTGGGGGGGGGCCACTGAAGCTTTCTTT.

CDR3 nucleotide sequence: TGCAGTGCACTCGACAGGCACGAGCAGTACTTC. It yields the protein CSALDRHEQYF. The gene calls are TRBV20-1 and TRBJ2-7; weak D call: TRBD1 (6 bases). The V end was cut by 6 bases, the J end by 5 bases, with 11 bases between. The CDR3 covers 11 residues. Germline CDR1 reads DFQATT; CDR2 reads SNEGSKA (reference sequence).

The chain employs TRBV6-5 and TRBJ1-2; D may be TRBD1 (6 bases). The germline V and J ends were trimmed by 6 bases and 5 bases, with 13 bases remaining between them. This CDR3 is 13 amino acids long. Germline CDR1 reads MNHEY; CDR2 reads SVGAGI. The CDR3 DNA reads as TGTGCCAGCAGCCCGGACAGAAGATATGGCTACACCTTC. It encodes CASSPDRRYGYTF.